One and the same sample provided the 29 T cell receptor beta chains below, sequenced in a study of T cell responses to AZD1222 COVID-19 vaccine (dated by TCRdb to 2020 to 2023). The sample's time point label, in plain terms: about 28 days (+/-7) after the second vaccine dose. Library construction relied on the immunoSEQ multiplex PCR assay. TCRdb re-hosts the immuneACCESS table, in-frame sequences only. Its copies lack some clones; in the studies checked, an unresolved V gene accounts for under half of them, and the cause for the rest is not known. This sample gives 150,000 to 200,000 clones in total; roughly 88% of them show up just once. The ten largest clones capture 4% to 4.5% of the sample. The sample here was peripheral blood, taken 28 days after the second AZD1222 dose. These receptors all come from an adult who received the AZD1222 COVID-19 vaccine.

This clone was detected once. The genes are TRBV29-1 and TRBJ2-2, with D tentatively TRBD2 (6 bases). This CDR3 comprises 12 residues. The V end lost 7 bases, the J end lost 2 bases, and 8 bases lay between the germline ends. Germline V gene sequence: CDR1 SQVTM, CDR2 ANQGSEA. CDR3 sequence (DNA): TGCAGCGGTAGCGGTAACACCGGGGAGCTGTTTTTT. Translating it yields CSGSGNTGELFF.

The J gene is TRBJ2-7, the V gene TRBV6-5; TRBD1 aligns across 7 bases. V lost 6 bases to trimming and J lost 2 bases; unmatched junction nucleotides: 10. Germline assignment: CDR1 MNHEY and CDR2 SVGAGI. The CDR3 totals 15 residues. CDR3 DNA: TGTGCCAGCAGCCGAACAGGGGCCGGACCCTACGAGCAGTACTTC. Amino acids: CASSRTGAGPYEQYF.

The rearrangement links TRBV6-5 to TRBJ2-3; no reliable D call. Trimming shortened V by 2 bases and J by 4 bases, and 10 bases separated the two germline ends. This CDR3 has 14 residues. Germline-derived CDR1 and CDR2 are MNHEY and SVGAGI. The CDR3 DNA reads TGTGCCAGCAGTTACAGGGTATGGGCAGATACGCAGTATTTT. Protein sequence: CASSYRVWADTQYF.

Comments on this clone: This specimen includes other DNA sequences encoding the same CDR3. The chain recombines TRBV27 with TRBJ1-5; D is unclear. Looked up from germline, CDR1 is MNHEY and CDR2 is SMNVEV (reference sequence). V shed 3 bases and J shed 7 bases, with 10 bases lying between them. The CDR3 spans 13 residues. CDR3 region: CASSLAVNQPQHF. CDR3 in DNA: TGTGCCAGCAGTTTGGCAGTGAACCAGCCCCAGCATTTT.

The sample holds one count of this clone. The V gene is TRBV2, the J gene TRBJ1-5; D is perhaps TRBD1 (5 bases). V was trimmed by 7 bases and J by 6 bases, leaving 13 bases between them. The CDR3 sequence is 13 residues long. Germline CDR1 is SNHLY and CDR2 is FYNNEI. In DNA form, the CDR3 reads TGTGCCAGCAACCCGCAGGGTGGTCAGCCCCAGCATTTT. Its translation is CASNPQGGQPQHF.

This clone is labeled medium-sized. The chain couples TRBV6-2 or TRBV6-3 to TRBJ2-3, with TRBD2 matching over 13 bases. The length of the CDR3 is 16 residues. Germline V gives CDR1 MNHEY, CDR2 SVGEGT. The V and J ends lost 2 bases and 1 base, in that order; junction bases with no gene match: 0. As DNA, the CDR3 is TGTGCCAGCAGTTACACTAGCGGGGGGGGCACAGATACGCAGTATTTT. Encoded protein: CASSYTSGGGTDTQYF.

This clone has only one observation. The chain recombines TRBV2 with TRBJ1-1, with 7 bases lining up with TRBD1. Germline CDR1 and CDR2: SNHLY and FYNNEI. V was pared by 5 bases and J by 3 bases, with 6 bases of the junction left unmatched. This CDR3 comprises 14 residues. CDR3 loop: CASSYRGSDTEAFF. CDR3 coding DNA: TGTGCCAGCAGTTACAGGGGTTCGGACACTGAAGCTTTCTTT. Combining the CDR3 with reference TRBV2 and TRBJ1-1 gives the whole variable domain EPEVTQTPSHQVTQMGQEVILRCVPISNHLYFYWYRQILGQKVEFLVSFYNNEISEKSEIFDDQFSVERPDGSNFTLKIRSTKLEDSAMYFCASSYRGSDTEAFFGQGTRLTVV.

The chain combines TRBV27 with TRBJ1-1; D perhaps matches TRBD1 (5 bases). Trimming cost V 8 bases and J 8 bases, with 15 bases left between them. The CDR3 has 12 amino acids. CDR1 and CDR2 from the germline V gene are MNHEY and SMNVEV (reference sequence). This chain's CDR3 is CASAGLGPEAFF. As DNA, the CDR3 is TGTGCCAGCGCTGGGTTGGGGCCCGAAGCTTTCTTT.

The chain is built from TRBV9 and TRBJ1-3, with D unclear. The V gene's germline CDR1 is SGDLS and CDR2 YYNGEE. The CDR3 runs to 19 residues. V gave up 1 base and J gave up 2 bases, with 22 bases separating them. CDR3 amino acids: CASSVSTPRGLGAGNTIYF. CDR3 bases: TGTGCCAGCAGCGTATCCACCCCTAGAGGGCTAGGAGCTGGAAACACCATATATTTT. The full variable domain, in which reference TRBV9 and TRBJ1-3 provide the parts outside the CDR3, is DSGVTQTPKHLITATGQRVTLRCSPRSGDLSVYWYQQSLDQGLQFLIQYYNGEERAKGNILERFSAQQFPDLHSELNLSSLELGDSALYFCASSVSTPRGLGAGNTIYFGEGSWLTVV.

V usage is TRBV3-1 (or the pseudogene TRBV3-2) and J usage is TRBJ1-1, with D perhaps TRBD1 (6 bases). Germline loops: CDR1 LGHDT, CDR2 YNNKEL (reference sequence). The V gene lost 7 bases and the J gene lost 0 bases, with 18 bases spanning the gap. CDR3 size: 16 residues. The CDR3 DNA is TGTGCCAGCATCTCCGGAGGGGGTTCGCTGAACACTGAAGCTTTCTTT. Residues: CASISGGGSLNTEAFF.

The chain recombines TRBV19 with TRBJ1-3; possible D gene TRBD1, 5 bases. This CDR3 has 15 amino acids. Germline CDR1 and CDR2: LNHDA and SQIVND (reference sequence). Trimming cost V 5 bases and J 0 bases, with 11 bases left between them. The CDR3 sequence is CASSRGPTSGNTIYF. The DNA of the CDR3 is TGTGCCAGTAGTCGGGGACCAACCTCTGGAAACACCATATATTTT.

The gene calls are TRBV5-1 and TRBJ1-2; no clear D gene. V gave up 4 bases and J gave up 0 bases, with 10 bases separating them. The CDR3 length is 14 residues. Germline values: CDR1 SGHRS, CDR2 YFSETQ. The CDR3 nucleotides read TGCGCCAGCAGCGGAGACACCGCTAACTATGGCTACACCTTC. It yields the protein CASSGDTANYGYTF.

The CDR3 spells CASSRNREEKSPLHF. The CDR3 DNA follows: TGTGCCAGCAGCAGAAACAGGGAGGAAAAGTCACCCCTCCACTTT. This chain links TRBV5-4 with TRBJ1-6, with a weak D call TRBD1 (6 bases). Trimming left V 4 bases short and J 10 bases short, with 18 bases between. Germline V lookup: CDR1 SGHNT, CDR2 YYREEE (reference sequence). The length of the CDR3 is 15 residues.

The chain is built from TRBV7-9 and TRBJ1-3; D gene unclear. The CDR3 is made up of 15 amino acids. V lost 2 bases, J lost 0 bases, and 8 bases lay in between. The germline V gene has CDR1 SEHNR and CDR2 FQNEAQ (reference sequence). In nucleotides, the CDR3 is TGTGCCAGCAGCTTAAACAGCCTCTCTGGAAACACCATATATTTT. It translates to CASSLNSLSGNTIYF.

The chain couples TRBV7-2 to TRBJ1-2; 7 positions agree with TRBD1. The CDR3 runs 17 residues. In germline, CDR1 is SGHTA, CDR2 FQGNSA. The ends lost 1 base at V and 2 bases at J; junction bases unmatched: 10. CDR3 coding DNA: TGTGCCAGCAGCTTAGTTACGTCGGGACAGCGGAACTATGGCTACACCTTC. This sequence encodes CASSLVTSGQRNYGYTF.

The chain couples TRBV7-6 to TRBJ1-4; D remains ambiguous. The CDR3 is made up of 15 amino acids. Trimming pared 1 base from V and 3 bases from J, leaving 9 bases between. CDR1 is SGHVS and CDR2 is FNYEAQ in the germline V gene. The CDR3 protein is CASSLGGGSNEKLFF. DNA for the CDR3: TGTGCCAGCAGCTTAGGTGGCGGCTCTAATGAAAAACTGTTTTTT.

This chain joins TRBV4-2 and TRBJ1-1; unclear D gene. V shed 1 base and J shed 4 bases, with 19 bases lying between them. This CDR3 has 17 amino acids. The germline V gene has CDR1 LGHNA and CDR2 YNFKEQ. The CDR3 DNA reads TGTGCCAGCAGCCAAGCGATGGGGTTAGGGCTGGGCACTGAAGCTTTCTTT. Translating gives CASSQAMGLGLGTEAFF.

In regard to this clone: One end of the junction does not line up with germline, which may come from a read error. The CDR3: CASSLVVQGAKYGYTF. For the CDR3, the DNA is TGTGCCAGCAGTTTAGTCGTGCAGGGGGCTAAGTATGGCTACACCTTC. V gene TRBV28 combines with J gene TRBJ1-2; TRBD1 aligns across 8 bases. There are 16 residues in the CDR3. The germline CDR1 and CDR2 sequences are MDHEN and SYDVKM.

V usage is TRBV4-2 and J usage is TRBJ2-4; D unresolved. CDR3 length: 16 residues. Trimming removed 0 bases at V and 2 bases at J, with 11 bases between. Germline CDR1 and CDR2: LGHNA and YNFKEQ. The CDR3 bases are TGTGCCAGCAGCCAAGATCCTCGCTGGACCAAAAACATTCAGTACTTC. It specifies CASSQDPRWTKNIQYF.

This clone has just one count. This chain links TRBV3-1 (or the pseudogene TRBV3-2) with TRBJ2-5; 7 nucleotides align to TRBD2. This CDR3 is built from 15 residues. Looked up from germline, CDR1 is LGHDT and CDR2 is YNNKEL (reference sequence). The ends lost 6 bases at V and 2 bases at J; junction bases unmatched: 9. CDR3 sequence: CASRRMGGGQETQYF. DNA of the CDR3: TGTGCCAGCAGGAGGATGGGGGGGGGTCAAGAGACCCAGTACTTC.

This chain links TRBV6-5 with TRBJ1-1; 9 nucleotides agree with TRBD1. The CDR3 runs 15 residues. In germline, CDR1 is MNHEY, CDR2 SVGAGI. V trimming: 7 bases; J trimming: 1 base; junction bases outside the gene matches: 7. Here the CDR3 DNA reads TGTGCCAGCAAACTAACACAGGGGGCGAACACTGAAGCTTTCTTT. Translation gives CASKLTQGANTEAFF.

In DNA, the CDR3 is TGTGCTAGTGGTTTACAGTTGCGGGTCTCTGGGGCCAACGTCCTGACTTTC. It codes for CASGLQLRVSGANVLTF. The genes are TRBV12-5 and TRBJ2-6, with D perhaps matching TRBD2 (5 bases). Germline lookup yields CDR1 LGHNT and CDR2 FRNRAP. V was clipped by 3 bases and J by 0 bases, with 12 bases between them. This CDR3 spans 17 amino acids.

This clone was detected only once. The chain carries TRBV14 and TRBJ1-6, with 11 nucleotides matching TRBD1. After removal of 4 bases from V and 10 bases from J, the junction contained 9 bases not matched to a gene. The CDR3 extends over 16 amino acids. Germline assignment: CDR1 SGHDN and CDR2 FVKESK. CDR3 sequence: CASSRTGTGGVSPLHF. CDR3 in DNA: TGTGCCAGCAGCCGGACCGGGACAGGGGGTGTGTCACCCCTCCACTTT.

This clone was seen once. The CDR3 DNA follows: TGTGCCAGCAGTCCCGTTGATAGCAATCAGCCCCAGCATTTT. Translating it yields CASSPVDSNQPQHF. The V and J genes are TRBV6-2 or TRBV6-3 and TRBJ1-5; D uncertain. The V gene's germline CDR1 is MNHEY and CDR2 SVGEGT. Trimming cost V 5 bases and J 0 bases, with 8 bases left between them. The length of the CDR3 is 14 residues.

V usage is TRBV6-6 and J usage is TRBJ1-4; weak D call: TRBD1 (5 bases). This CDR3 comprises 14 residues. The germline V and J ends were trimmed by 2 bases and 13 bases, with 17 bases remaining between them. CDR1 is MNHNY, CDR2 SVGAGI, per germline (reference sequence). The CDR3 DNA reads as TGTGCCAGCAGTTACGGGTCAGAGGGGAAAAGACTGTTTTTT. It encodes CASSYGSEGKRLFF.

The chain has TRBV19 and TRBJ2-3; 8 bases are shared with TRBD2. With V trimmed by 5 bases and J by 4 bases, 5 bases remained unmatched. This CDR3 has 14 amino acids. CDR1 is LNHDA, CDR2 SQIVND, per germline (reference sequence). In DNA, the CDR3 is TGTGCCAGTAGTGAGCGGGGGTGGGCAGATACGCAGTATTTT. Amino acid sequence: CASSERGWADTQYF. Based on the CDR3 plus reference TRBV19 and TRBJ2-3, the full variable domain is DGGITQSPKYLFRKEGQNVTLSCEQNLNHDAMYWYRQDPGQGLRLIYYSQIVNDFQKGDIAEGYSVSREKKESFPLTVTSAQKNPTAFYLCASSERGWADTQYFGPGTRLTVL.

The rearrangement links TRBV7-8 to TRBJ1-1; TRBD1 might be the D (5 bases). The V gene lost 5 bases and the J gene lost 0 bases, with 19 bases spanning the gap. CDR3 length: 17 amino acids. Germline CDR1 and CDR2: SGHVS and FQNEAQ. The chain's CDR3 is CASSALKGPRMNTEAFF. CDR3 coding DNA: TGTGCCAGCAGCGCCCTAAAGGGGCCAAGGATGAACACTGAAGCTTTCTTT.

The gene calls are TRBV6-5 and TRBJ1-6; D is undetermined. The germline V gene encodes CDR1 MNHEY and CDR2 SVGAGI. There are 13 residues in the CDR3. Trimming shortened V by 7 bases and J by 5 bases, and 9 bases separated the two germline ends. The CDR3 DNA is TGTGCCAGCACTCGGACGGATAATTCACCCCTCCACTTT. Amino acid sequence: CASTRTDNSPLHF.

The chain joins TRBV27 to TRBJ1-4; D gene ambiguous. Between the trimmed V and J ends, which lost 5 bases and 4 bases, there was a span of 14 bases. Germline CDR1 reads MNHEY; CDR2 reads SMNVEV (reference sequence). The CDR3 has 15 residues. The CDR3 reads CASSRTYLGNEKLFF. CDR3 DNA: TGTGCCAGCAGTAGGACGTATCTCGGTAATGAAAAACTGTTTTTT.